These 2 T cell receptor beta chains were sequenced from one sample in a study of T-cell reconstitution after alpha-beta-depleted transplantation in children. As it was prepared, the TCRbeta library received unique molecular identifiers. From the PCR reads, TCRdb called clonotypes with MiXCR, one entry per CDR3 protein. The table records hundreds of thousands of distinct CDR3 sequences, more than 9% of them present only once. This sample comprised PBMCs, obtained before TCRalphabeta/CD19-depleted stem cell transplant. Receptor source: a child younger than 10 with inherited bone marrow failure, due to receive a stem cell transplant.

At least ten counts were recorded for this clonotype. V gene TRBV5-1 combines with J gene TRBJ2-1; TRBD2 matches at 10 bases. Germline V lookup: CDR1 SGHRS, CDR2 YFSETQ. The J segment lost 8 bases and the V segment lost 0 bases, leaving 8 bases of the junction unmatched. CDR3 length equals 16 residues. This chain's CDR3 is CASSLAELAGMDEQFF. Here the CDR3 DNA reads TGCGCCAGCAGCTTGGCCGAACTAGCGGGAATGGATGAGCAGTTCTTC.

This clonotype was picked up many times. The chain uses TRBV15 and TRBJ2-5, with 8 positions matching TRBD2. This CDR3 contains 16 residues. V was clipped by 3 bases and J by 1 base; unmatched bases: 7. Germline values: CDR1 LNHNV, CDR2 YYDKDF (reference sequence). Here the CDR3 DNA reads TGTGCCACCAGCAGGCCCTGGACTAGCTGCCAAGAGACCCAGTACTTC. It encodes CATSRPWTSCQETQYF. The full variable domain, in which reference TRBV15 and TRBJ2-5 provide the parts outside the CDR3, is DAMVIQNPRYQVTQFGKPVTLSCSQTLNHNVMYWYQQKSSQAPKLLFHYYDKDFNNEADTPDNFQSRRPNTSFCFLDIRSPGLGDTAMYLCATSRPWTSCQETQYFGPGTRLLVL.